The 13 T cell receptor beta chains below come from one sample, sequenced in a study of sequential checkpoint blockade in melanoma. Method: immunoSEQ multiplex PCR; TCRdb's copy keeps in-frame clones and lacks some. The sample shows around 18,000 clones, about 75% of them seen only once. Documented treatment: randomized to nivolumab then ipilimumab (arm A) or the reverse (arm B). The material sequenced was CD8+ T cells sorted from blood (inferred from file names), taken from a patient given nivolumab and ipilimumab in sequence. All receptors come from a human donor with melanoma.

The chain has TRBV4-1 and TRBJ2-5, with 8 bases matching TRBD1. Trimming cost V 1 base and J 5 bases; bases outside gene matches: 6. This CDR3 comprises 15 residues. Germline-derived CDR1 and CDR2 are MGHRA and YSYEKL. This CDR3 reads CASSQADRESETQYF. The CDR3 nucleotides read TGCGCCAGCAGCCAAGCGGACAGGGAGTCTGAGACCCAGTACTTC.

V gene TRBV7-8 combines with J gene TRBJ2-1; 12 positions match TRBD2. Trimming removed 7 bases from V and 4 bases from J; junction bases left unmatched: 5. This CDR3 has 15 amino acids. Germline V gene data show CDR1 as SGHVS and CDR2 as FQNEAQ. The CDR3 region is CASTAGTSGYNEQFF. CDR3 coding DNA: TGTGCCAGCACCGCGGGGACTAGCGGGTACAATGAGCAGTTCTTC.

The J gene is TRBJ2-5, the V gene TRBV7-6, with TRBD2 matching over 14 bases. Trimming at V came to 1 base and at J to 5 bases, leaving 3 bases not matched to a gene. The germline gives CDR1 SGHVS, CDR2 FNYEAQ. The CDR3 consists of 16 residues. As DNA, the CDR3 is TGTGCCAGCAGCTTAGGGACTAGCGGGAGGTATGAGACCCAGTACTTC. Protein product: CASSLGTSGRYETQYF.

The genes are TRBV4-3 and TRBJ1-2, with D possibly TRBD1 on 6 matching bases. The V and J ends lost 2 bases and 5 bases respectively, with 15 bases between them. Germline loops: CDR1 LGHNA, CDR2 YSLEER. This CDR3 has 15 residues. The CDR3 region has the DNA TGCGCCAGCAGCCAACTTTGGACAGCGGGGTATGGCTACACCTTC. Its translation is CASSQLWTAGYGYTF.

The chain recombines TRBV5-1 with TRBJ1-3; the D gene is possibly TRBD1 (6 bases). The CDR3 has 16 amino acids. CDR1 is SGHRS and CDR2 is YFSETQ in the germline V gene. The ends were cut back, 1 base at V and 5 bases at J, with 16 bases in the middle. The CDR3 nucleotides read TGCGCCAGCAGCTTGTCAATCTTGGACAGCCGAAACACCATATATTTT. This gives the protein CASSLSILDSRNTIYF.

This clone was found a few times. The chain joins TRBV7-6 to TRBJ2-7; 7 bases fit TRBD2. CDR1 is SGHVS, CDR2 FNYEAQ, per germline. This CDR3 spans 15 amino acids. Germline trimming cut 2 bases from V and 0 bases from J; bases unmatched to any gene: 4. CDR3 in amino acids: CASSLKPSGSYEQYF. The CDR3 DNA reads as TGTGCCAGCAGCTTAAAACCTAGCGGCTCCTACGAGCAGTACTTC. The complete variable domain, with remaining parts taken from reference TRBV7-6 and TRBJ2-7, reads GAGVSQSPRYKVTKRGQDVALRCDPISGHVSLYWYRQALGQGPEFLTYFNYEAQQDKSGLPNDRFSAERPEGSISTLTIQRTEQRDSAMYRCASSLKPSGSYEQYFGPGTRLTVT.

This clone was observed once. This chain connects TRBV5-8 to TRBJ2-7; TRBD1 aligns across 9 bases. Germline V gene lookup returns CDR1 SGHTS and CDR2 YDEGEE. This CDR3 is 15 amino acids long. V shed 4 bases, J shed 0 bases, and the junction held 5 bases outside the gene matches. CDR3 nucleotide sequence: TGTGCCAGCAGCACCCGGGACAGGGTCTCCTACGAGCAGTACTTC. As protein: CASSTRDRVSYEQYF.

The J gene is TRBJ2-7, the V gene TRBV6-5; 10 bases are shared with TRBD1. The V gene's germline CDR1 is MNHEY and CDR2 SVGAGI. Trimming cost V 0 bases and J 5 bases; bases outside gene matches: 4. The CDR3 extends over 15 amino acids. CDR3 region: CASSYSTGGSDEQYF. The CDR3, as DNA: TGTGCCAGCAGTTACTCGACAGGGGGCTCTGACGAGCAGTACTTC.

The rearrangement joins TRBV6-5 to TRBJ2-2; TRBD1 matches at 7 bases. The CDR3 is 15 residues long. Germline V lookup: CDR1 MNHEY, CDR2 SVGAGI. J was trimmed by 2 bases and V by 6 bases; bases with no gene match: 6. The CDR3 reads CASRVTGFNTGELFF. The DNA for the CDR3 is TGTGCCAGCAGGGTGACAGGGTTTAACACCGGGGAGCTGTTTTTT.

The table lists this clone with a few counts. This sequence joins TRBV6-5 and TRBJ2-1, with TRBD1 identical over 7 bases. The CDR3 has 11 amino acids. V was clipped by 5 bases and J by 15 bases; unmatched bases: 7. Germline assignment: CDR1 MNHEY and CDR2 SVGAGI. CDR3 residues: CASSLGQPLFF. CDR3 DNA: TGTGCCAGCAGTCTGGGACAGCCTTTGTTCTTC.

The chain is built from TRBV15 and TRBJ1-2, with TRBD1 as a possible D gene (6 bases). The V and J ends lost 3 bases and 4 bases respectively, with 15 bases between them. This CDR3 is 15 amino acids long. CDR1 is LNHNV, CDR2 YYDKDF, per germline (reference sequence). CDR3 region: CATSSPTQGSYGYTF. The CDR3 DNA is TGTGCCACCAGCAGTCCCACACAGGGATCCTATGGCTACACCTTC.

The chain has TRBV6-1 and TRBJ2-7; 7 bases align to TRBD1. This CDR3 has 14 residues. J lost 5 bases, V lost 1 base, and 5 bases had no gene match. Germline CDR1 and CDR2: MNHNS and SASEGT. DNA for the CDR3: TGTGCCAGCAGTGAAGTTACAGGGGCCCACGAGCAGTACTTC. Protein sequence: CASSEVTGAHEQYF.

J is TRBJ2-3 and V is TRBV6-5; no clear D gene. Germline CDR1 is MNHEY and CDR2 is SVGAGI. Deletions cut 6 bases from V and 4 bases from J, with 17 bases between. This CDR3 comprises 15 residues. Here the CDR3 reads CASSQTELVPDTQYF. CDR3 DNA: TGTGCCAGCAGCCAGACCGAGCTAGTCCCAGATACGCAGTATTTT.